Following are 10 T cell receptor beta chains from one sample sequenced in a study of cytomegalovirus exposure and HLA in healthy donors. The study ran its PCR with 60 Vbeta and 13 Jbeta primers. Clones were read by immunoSEQ multiplex PCR, and TCRdb kept only the in-frame ones, dropping some. This sample carries more than 200,000 clones, about three quarters of them seen once, and the ten largest clones take roughly a sixth. The sequencing input was PBMCs. The receptors shown here come from a man aged 40-50 years in good health and CMV-seronegative.

This clone was seen a single time. V gene TRBV9 combines with J gene TRBJ2-2, with 9 bases that match TRBD1. Germline V gene lookup returns CDR1 SGDLS and CDR2 YYNGEE. The V and J ends lost 5 bases and 6 bases, in that order; junction bases with no gene match: 5. The CDR3 has 14 amino acids. This chain's CDR3 is CASRDDRGAGELFF. In DNA form, the CDR3 reads TGTGCCAGCAGAGATGACAGGGGGGCCGGGGAGCTGTTTTTT.

The chain links TRBV4-2 to TRBJ2-5; TRBD2 matches at 8 bases. This CDR3 is built from 17 residues. Looked up from germline, CDR1 is LGHNA and CDR2 is YNFKEQ. The ends lost 1 base at V and 5 bases at J; junction bases unmatched: 12. The CDR3 DNA reads TGTGCCAGCAGCCAAGGAGTAGACGGGGGGGCGTGGGAGACCCAGTACTTC. It codes for CASSQGVDGGAWETQYF.

The gene calls are TRBV15 and TRBJ1-4, with a weak D call TRBD1 (5 bases). Germline loops: CDR1 LNHNV, CDR2 YYDKDF (reference sequence). Deletions cut 5 bases from V and 8 bases from J, with 18 bases between. The CDR3 length is 15 residues. The CDR3 loop reads CATSGFAPGGEKLFF. The CDR3 region has the DNA TGTGCCACCAGCGGGTTTGCTCCTGGGGGGGAAAAACTGTTTTTT.

The genes are TRBV6-6 and TRBJ1-1; D is uncertain. The CDR3 spans 12 residues. Trimming stripped 7 bases from V and 8 bases from J, with 14 bases between. Germline V CDR1 and CDR2: MNHNY, SVGAGI (reference sequence). CDR3 loop: CASTPRGSEAFF. The CDR3 nucleotides read TGTGCCAGCACTCCCCGGGGATCCGAAGCTTTCTTT.

The chain is built from TRBV5-1 and TRBJ2-5, with 8 bases lining up with TRBD2. CDR3 length equals 15 residues. Trimming removed 3 bases from V and 0 bases from J; junction bases left unmatched: 4. Germline loops: CDR1 SGHRS, CDR2 YFSETQ. The CDR3: CASSSGGTHQETQYF. CDR3 sequence (DNA): TGCGCCAGCAGCTCGGGAGGGACACACCAAGAGACCCAGTACTTC.

The chain uses TRBV5-1 and TRBJ2-7; 9 bases match TRBD1. Germline V CDR1 and CDR2: SGHRS, YFSETQ. V trimming: 4 bases; J trimming: 4 bases; junction bases outside the gene matches: 6. This CDR3 comprises 14 residues. Written as DNA, the CDR3 is TGCGCCAGCAGCCGGGACAGGGTAATTTACGAGCAGTACTTC. This codes for CASSRDRVIYEQYF.

This sequence joins TRBV13 and TRBJ2-7; 10 nucleotides match TRBD1. This CDR3 is built from 15 residues. The V gene end was trimmed by 3 bases and the J gene end by 0 bases; junction bases not matched to a gene: 2. CDR1 is PRHDT and CDR2 is FYEKMQ in the germline V gene (reference sequence). This CDR3 reads CASSLDRGNSYEQYF. Here the CDR3 DNA reads TGTGCCAGCAGCTTGGACAGGGGGAACTCCTACGAGCAGTACTTC.

The chain recombines TRBV19 with TRBJ2-2, with D possibly TRBD1 on 6 matching bases. Germline V CDR1 and CDR2: LNHDA, SQIVND (reference sequence). Trimming took 0 bases from V and 4 from J, leaving 9 bases between them. This CDR3 is 15 amino acids long. CDR3 region: CASSIEGGLTGELFF. The CDR3 region has the DNA TGTGCCAGTAGTATAGAAGGGGGTCTCACCGGGGAGCTGTTTTTT.

V and J are TRBV7-2 and TRBJ2-2, with D hard to call. V lost 5 bases to trimming and J lost 0 bases, with 7 bases between them. Germline loops: CDR1 SGHTA, CDR2 FQGNSA. The CDR3 length is 14 residues. CDR3 bases: TGTGCCAGCAGCCCGGTACCGAACACCGGGGAGCTGTTTTTT. Translating it yields CASSPVPNTGELFF.

This sequence joins TRBV2 and TRBJ1-5, with no clear D. Germline V lookup: CDR1 SNHLY, CDR2 FYNNEI. This CDR3 comprises 15 residues. The V gene lost 6 bases and the J gene lost 6 bases, with 18 bases spanning the gap. Here the CDR3 reads CASSSPGGGSQPQHF. The CDR3 DNA sequence: TGTGCCAGCAGCTCCCCGGGCGGAGGGTCTCAGCCCCAGCATTTT.